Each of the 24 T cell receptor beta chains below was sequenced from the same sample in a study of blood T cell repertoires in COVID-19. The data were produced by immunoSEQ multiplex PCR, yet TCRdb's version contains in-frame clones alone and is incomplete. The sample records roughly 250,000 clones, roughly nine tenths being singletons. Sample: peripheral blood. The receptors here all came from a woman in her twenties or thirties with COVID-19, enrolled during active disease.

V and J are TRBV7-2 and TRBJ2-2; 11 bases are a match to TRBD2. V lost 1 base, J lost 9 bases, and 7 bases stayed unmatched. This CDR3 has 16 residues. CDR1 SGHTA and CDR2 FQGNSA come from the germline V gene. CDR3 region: CASSLVLAGGPRELFF. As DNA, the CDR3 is TGTGCCAGCAGCTTAGTGCTAGCGGGGGGCCCCCGGGAGCTGTTTTTT.

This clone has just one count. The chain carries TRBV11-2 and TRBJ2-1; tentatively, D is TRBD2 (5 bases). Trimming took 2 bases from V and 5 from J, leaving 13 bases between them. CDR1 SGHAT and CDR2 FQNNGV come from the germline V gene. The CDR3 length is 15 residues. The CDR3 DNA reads TGTGCCAGCAGCTTAAAGCGGACCAACGACAATGAGCAGTTCTTC. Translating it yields CASSLKRTNDNEQFF.

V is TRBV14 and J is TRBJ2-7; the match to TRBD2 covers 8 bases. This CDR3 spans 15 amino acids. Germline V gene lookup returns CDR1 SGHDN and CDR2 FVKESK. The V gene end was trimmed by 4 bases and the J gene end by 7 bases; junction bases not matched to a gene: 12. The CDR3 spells CASSLAGGPWGEQYF. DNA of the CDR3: TGTGCCAGCAGCCTGGCGGGGGGCCCGTGGGGAGAGCAGTACTTC.

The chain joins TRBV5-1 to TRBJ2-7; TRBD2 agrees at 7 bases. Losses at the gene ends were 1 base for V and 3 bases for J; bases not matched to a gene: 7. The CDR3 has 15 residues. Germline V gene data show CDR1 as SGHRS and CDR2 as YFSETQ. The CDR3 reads CASSLRERGHYEQYF. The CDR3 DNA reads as TGCGCCAGCAGCTTGAGGGAGCGGGGTCACTACGAGCAGTACTTC.

The CDR3 nucleotides read TGTGCCAGCAGTTCCGTTACCCTCAAGACTATCTCCTACGAGCAGTACTTC. It yields the protein CASSSVTLKTISYEQYF. This chain connects TRBV28 to TRBJ2-7; D is possibly TRBD2 (5 bases). The V and J ends lost 4 bases and 0 bases respectively, with 19 bases between them. The CDR3 length is 17 residues. Germline lookup yields CDR1 MDHEN and CDR2 SYDVKM.

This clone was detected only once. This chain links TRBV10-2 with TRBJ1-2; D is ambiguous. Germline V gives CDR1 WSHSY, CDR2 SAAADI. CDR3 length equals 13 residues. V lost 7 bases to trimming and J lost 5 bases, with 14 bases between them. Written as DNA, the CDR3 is TGCGCCAGCACCGGAGAAAACCTATATGGCTACACCTTC. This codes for CASTGENLYGYTF.

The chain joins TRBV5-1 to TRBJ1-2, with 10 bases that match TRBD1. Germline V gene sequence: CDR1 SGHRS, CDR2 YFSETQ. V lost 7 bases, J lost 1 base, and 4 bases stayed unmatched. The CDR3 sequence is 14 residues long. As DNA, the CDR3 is TGCGCCAGCGCCTGGACAGGGGGTAACTATGGCTACACCTTC. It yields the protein CASAWTGGNYGYTF.

CDR3 sequence reads: CASSWARGQNTEAFF. DNA for the CDR3: TGTGCCAGCAGCTGGGCCAGGGGGCAGAACACTGAAGCTTTCTTT. The chain uses TRBV11-2 and TRBJ1-1, with TRBD1 identical over 8 bases. V shed 4 bases and J 1 base; nucleotides not matched to a gene: 5. CDR3 length equals 15 residues. Germline-derived CDR1 and CDR2 are SGHAT and FQNNGV.

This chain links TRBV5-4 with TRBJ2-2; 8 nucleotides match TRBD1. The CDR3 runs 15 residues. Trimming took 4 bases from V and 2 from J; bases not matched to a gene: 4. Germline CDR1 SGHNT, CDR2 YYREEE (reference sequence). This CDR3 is CASSRQGRNTGELFF. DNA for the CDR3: TGTGCCAGCAGCCGACAGGGGCGTAACACCGGGGAGCTGTTTTTT.

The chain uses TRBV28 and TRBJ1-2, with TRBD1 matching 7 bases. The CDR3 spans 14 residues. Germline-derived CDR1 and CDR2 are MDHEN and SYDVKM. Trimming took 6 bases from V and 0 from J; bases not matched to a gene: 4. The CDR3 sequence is CASSGQESNYGYTF. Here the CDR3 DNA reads TGTGCCAGCAGCGGACAGGAGTCTAACTATGGCTACACCTTC.

The CDR3 DNA reads as TGTGCCAGCAGCTCCTTAGGGGGCTCCTACAATGAGCAGTTCTTC. Protein sequence: CASSSLGGSYNEQFF. The chain joins TRBV5-6 to TRBJ2-1; possible D gene TRBD1, 6 bases. Germline values: CDR1 SGHDT, CDR2 YYEEEE. Trimming shortened V by 3 bases and J by 0 bases, and 10 bases separated the two germline ends. This CDR3 is built from 15 residues.

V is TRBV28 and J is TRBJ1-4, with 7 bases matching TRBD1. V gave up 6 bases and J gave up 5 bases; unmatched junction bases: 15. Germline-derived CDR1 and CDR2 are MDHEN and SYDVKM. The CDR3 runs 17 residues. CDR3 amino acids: CASSRGGQPILNEKLFF. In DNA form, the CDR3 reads TGTGCCAGCAGCCGGGGGGGACAGCCAATTCTGAATGAAAAACTGTTTTTT. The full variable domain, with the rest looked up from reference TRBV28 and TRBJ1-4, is DVKVTQSSRYLVKRTGEKVFLECVQDMDHENMFWYRQDPGLGLRLIYFSYDVKMKEKGDIPEGYSVSREKKERFSLILESASTNQTSMYLCASSRGGQPILNEKLFFGSGTQLSVL.

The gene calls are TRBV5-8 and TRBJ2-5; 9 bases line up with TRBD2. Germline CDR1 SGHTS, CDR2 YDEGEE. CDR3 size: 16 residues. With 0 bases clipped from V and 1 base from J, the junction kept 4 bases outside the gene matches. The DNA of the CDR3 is TGTGCCAGCAGCTTGGGGCGCGGGGGGGTCCAAGAGACCCAGTACTTC. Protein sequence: CASSLGRGGVQETQYF.

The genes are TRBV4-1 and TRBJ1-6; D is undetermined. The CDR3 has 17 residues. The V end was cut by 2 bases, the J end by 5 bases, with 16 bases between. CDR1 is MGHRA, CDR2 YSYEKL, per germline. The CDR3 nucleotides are TGCGCCAGCAGCCAAAGGATCGTCGGTCGGGATAATTCACCCCTCCACTTT. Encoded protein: CASSQRIVGRDNSPLHF.

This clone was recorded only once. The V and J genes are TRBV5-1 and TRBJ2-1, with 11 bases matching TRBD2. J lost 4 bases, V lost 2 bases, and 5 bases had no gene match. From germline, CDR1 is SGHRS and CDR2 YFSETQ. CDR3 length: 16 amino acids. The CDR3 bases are TGCGCCAGCAGCTTCTCAACTAGCGGGGGTTACAATGAGCAGTTCTTC. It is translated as CASSFSTSGGYNEQFF.

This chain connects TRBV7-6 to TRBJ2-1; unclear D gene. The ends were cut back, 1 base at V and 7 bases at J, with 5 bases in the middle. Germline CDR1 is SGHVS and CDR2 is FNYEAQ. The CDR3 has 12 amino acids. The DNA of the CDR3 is TGTGCCAGCAGCTTAGTGAGAAATGAGCAGTTCTTC. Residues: CASSLVRNEQFF.

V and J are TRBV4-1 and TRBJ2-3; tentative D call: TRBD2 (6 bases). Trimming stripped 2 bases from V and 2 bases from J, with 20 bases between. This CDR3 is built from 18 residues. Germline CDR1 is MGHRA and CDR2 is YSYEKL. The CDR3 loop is CASSQPRGSLRATDTQYF. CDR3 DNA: TGCGCCAGCAGCCAACCCCGGGGGTCCCTCCGCGCCACAGATACGCAGTATTTT.

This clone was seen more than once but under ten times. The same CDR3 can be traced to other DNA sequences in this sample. The CDR3 region has the DNA TGCGCCAGCAGCCGGACAGGGGAAGCCTACGAGCAGTACTTC. The encoded protein is CASSRTGEAYEQYF. This chain joins TRBV5-1 and TRBJ2-7, with 9 bases lining up with TRBD1. Per the germline V gene, CDR1 is SGHRS and CDR2 is YFSETQ. The trim removed 4 bases at V and 2 bases at J, leaving 4 bases unmatched. The CDR3 length is 14 residues.

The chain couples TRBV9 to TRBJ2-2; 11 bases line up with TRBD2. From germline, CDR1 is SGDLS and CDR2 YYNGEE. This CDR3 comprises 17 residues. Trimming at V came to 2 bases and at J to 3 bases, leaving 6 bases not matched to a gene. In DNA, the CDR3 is TGTGCCAGCAGCGTGGCCCCTAGCGGGGGGTACACCGGGGAGCTGTTTTTT. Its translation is CASSVAPSGGYTGELFF.

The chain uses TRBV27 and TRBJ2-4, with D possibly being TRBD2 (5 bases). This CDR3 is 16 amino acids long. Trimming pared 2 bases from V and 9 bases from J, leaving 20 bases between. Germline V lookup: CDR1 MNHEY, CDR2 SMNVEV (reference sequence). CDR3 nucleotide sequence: TGTGCCAGCAGTTTACGGGGTGGCGGGTCGGGAAGCATTCAGTACTTC. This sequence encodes CASSLRGGGSGSIQYF.

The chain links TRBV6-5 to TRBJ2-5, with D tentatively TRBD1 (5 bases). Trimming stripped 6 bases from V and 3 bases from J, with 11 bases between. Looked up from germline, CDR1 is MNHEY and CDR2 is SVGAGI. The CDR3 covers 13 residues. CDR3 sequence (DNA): TGTGCCAGCAGAACTCCAGGGAAAGAGACCCAGTACTTC. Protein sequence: CASRTPGKETQYF.

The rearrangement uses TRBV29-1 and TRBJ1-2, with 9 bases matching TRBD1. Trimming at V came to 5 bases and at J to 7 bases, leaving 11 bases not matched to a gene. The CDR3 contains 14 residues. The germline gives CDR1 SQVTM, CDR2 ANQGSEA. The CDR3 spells CSVPNPWDRAGYTF. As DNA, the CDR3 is TGCAGCGTTCCGAATCCCTGGGACAGGGCTGGCTACACCTTC.

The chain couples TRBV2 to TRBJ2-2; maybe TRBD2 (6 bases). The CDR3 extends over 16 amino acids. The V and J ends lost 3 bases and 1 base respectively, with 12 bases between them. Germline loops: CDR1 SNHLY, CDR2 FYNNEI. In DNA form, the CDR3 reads TGTGCCAGCAGTGACCCCGGGACTCAGAACACCGGGGAGCTGTTTTTT. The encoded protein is CASSDPGTQNTGELFF.

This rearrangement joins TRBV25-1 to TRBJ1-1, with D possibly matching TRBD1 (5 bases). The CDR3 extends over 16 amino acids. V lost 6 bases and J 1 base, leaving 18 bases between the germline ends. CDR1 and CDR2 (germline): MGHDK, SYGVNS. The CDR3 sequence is CASSPGLRGSNTEAFF. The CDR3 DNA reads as TGTGCCAGCAGCCCGGGACTCCGGGGATCGAACACTGAAGCTTTCTTT.